This T cell receptor (beta chain) was identified during a study of T-cell reconstitution after alpha-beta-depleted transplantation in children. The CDR3 consists of 13 residues. Between the trimmed V and J ends, which lost 2 bases and 8 bases, there was a span of 12 bases. Unique molecular identifiers were used to barcode this TCRbeta library. From the PCR reads, TCRdb called clonotypes with MiXCR, one entry per CDR3 protein. The sample lists about 350,000 distinct CDR3 sequences, about 14% occurring once. Sequencing was performed on PBMCs, taken from the stem cell graft. This clonotype was sampled from a human donor who donated a stem cell graft to a child with Fanconi anemia. The rearrangement uses TRBV12-3 or TRBV12-4 and TRBJ1-2; perhaps TRBD1 as D (5 bases). The DNA of the CDR3 is TGTGCCAGCAGTTTAAATCAGGGAGACGGCTACACCTTC. Its protein is CASSLNQGDGYTF.